This T cell receptor (beta chain) derives from a study of blood T cell repertoires in COVID-19 (dated by TCRdb to 2018 to 2020). About the study as a whole: Collaborator samples came from the United States, Italy and Spain and covered acute and convalescent phases of COVID-19. The samples were drawn from the first 160 participants of the ongoing ImmuneRACE study and from some 1,300 subjects provided by 6 global collaborators. The repertoires were released in a freely available public database meant as a resource for research on the immune response to SARS-CoV-2. The material from the prospective study consisted of cDNA or gDNA derived from T cells, B-cell-depleted T cells, or PBMCs. A de-identified subject ID, COVID-19 status, age in years and sex were almost always included in the sample metadata. The dataset comprised deeply sampled blood TCRbeta repertoires from subjects exposed to, actively infected with, or recovered from COVID-19. Where available, HLA class I and class II types were obtained from metadata supplied by the sample provider rather than from assay-based typing. Results the study describes overall, beyond this receptor: Clinical and demographic metadata were provided uncurated, with the amount varying by source and participant.

Another Seattle source contributed samples from volunteer blood donors who had recovered from COVID-19. The collaborating institutions used their own protocols to collect whole blood in K2EDTA tubes. For TCRbeta analysis, collaborators shipped samples as frozen whole blood, isolated PBMCs, or DNA extracted from either of those sample types. From cysteine to phenylalanine, the CDR3 is 14 amino acids long. Only the CDR3 part of the read is kept: 42 bases, read in frame from the first base. The germline V gene supplies CDR1 SGHAT and CDR2 FQNNGV. The V end gives up 1 base and the J end 8 bases, leaving 5 bases in the junction not matched to a gene. The immunoSEQ Assay, a bias-controlled multiplex PCR, was used to amplify TCRbeta CDR3 regions from genomic DNA. The authors' pipeline ran thus. Within the assay, amplification of reference gene primers was used to estimate how many nucleated cells each sample contained. Sequence reads were collapsed and filtered to measure the absolute abundance of every unique TCRbeta CDR3 rearrangement. For each sample, productive Simpson clonality was calculated as the square root of Simpson's diversity index over productive rearrangements. The clones in this table, taken by TCRdb from immuneACCESS, are in-frame only. Not every clone is retained; where verified, under half of the shortfall comes from an unresolved V gene, and the cause of the rest is unknown. For V, J and clone size, that table is used; D and trimming come from the DNA. This sample lists 150,000 to 200,000 clones; about 87% were detected once. About 0.95% of the sample lies in the top ten.

This clone was observed a handful of times. Its specific antigen is unknown. The record has no base qualities; no much larger clone is one base away. This receptor was taken from a woman in her late teens or twenties who had recovered from COVID-19. The rearranged segments are TRBV11-2 and TRBJ1-2; 9 nucleotides in the junction match TRBD1. Sequenced: peripheral blood. The DNA is TGTGCCAGCAGCTTAGGGGGGACAGGGAAGGGCTACACCTTC. The encoded protein is CASSLGGTGKGYTF.